Described below is a single T cell receptor (beta chain) sequence and its context. The germline V gene has CDR1 LNHDA and CDR2 SQIVND (reference sequence). The V gene end was trimmed by 2 bases and the J gene end by 7 bases; junction bases not matched to a gene: 10. CDR3 length equals 15 residues. This entry is derived from a study of blood T cell repertoires in COVID-19. About the research overall: Whether acute or convalescent, the COVID-19 samples came from the United States, Italy and Spain. From T cells, B-cell-depleted T cells, or PBMCs came the material, which was cDNA or gDNA.

Per the authors' pipeline: Estimation of nucleated cell counts relied on the amplification of reference gene primers. Sequencing was performed with immunoSEQ multiplex PCR; in TCRdb, only in-frame clones are kept and a portion is missing. V and J calls and clone size are copied from that table; D and trimming were computed from the DNA. Of approximately 190,000 clones detected, around 79% appear once; the ten largest clones hold around 15%. The sample was peripheral blood. This receptor was obtained from a man between 60 and 75 years old with active or convalescent COVID-19. J is TRBJ2-5 and V is TRBV19, with TRBD2 matching 7 bases. In nucleotides, the CDR3 is TGTGCCAGTAGTATAAGATCTAGCGGTACACGGACCCAGTACTTC. Translated, it gives CASSIRSSGTRTQYF.